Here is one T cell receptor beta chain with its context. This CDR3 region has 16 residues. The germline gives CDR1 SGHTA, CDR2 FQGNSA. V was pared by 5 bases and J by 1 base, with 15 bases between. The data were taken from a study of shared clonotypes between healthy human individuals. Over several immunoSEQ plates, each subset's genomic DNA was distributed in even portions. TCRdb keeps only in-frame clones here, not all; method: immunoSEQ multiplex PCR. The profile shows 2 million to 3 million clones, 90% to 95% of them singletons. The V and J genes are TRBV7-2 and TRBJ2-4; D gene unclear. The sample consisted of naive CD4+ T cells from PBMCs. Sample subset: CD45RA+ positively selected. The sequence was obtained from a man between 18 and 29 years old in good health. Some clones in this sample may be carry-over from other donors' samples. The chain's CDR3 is CASSPPSRGAKNIQYF. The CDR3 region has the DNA TGTGCCAGCAGCCCACCTTCGAGAGGCGCCAAAAACATTCAGTACTTC.